The 15 T cell receptor beta chains below were found in one sample sequenced in a study of blood T cell repertoires in COVID-19. Profiling relied on immunoSEQ multiplex PCR, and the TCRdb table lists in-frame clones only, not all of them. The sample consists of 150,000 to 200,000 clones, 92% of them appearing once. The sample comprised peripheral blood. The source of these receptors is a man aged 25-40 years with COVID-19, enrolled during active disease.

This chain links TRBV6-5 with TRBJ2-7; D gene uncertain. The ends were cut back, 3 bases at V and 0 bases at J, with 12 bases in the middle. CDR3 length: 15 amino acids. Germline assignment: CDR1 MNHEY and CDR2 SVGAGI. The CDR3 DNA follows: TGTGCCAGCAGTTATTCCGGTTTGTCCTCCTACGAGCAGTACTTC. Its translation is CASSYSGLSSYEQYF.

This clone was picked up one time. This chain uses TRBV11-1 with TRBJ2-5; 9 bases align to TRBD1. The CDR3 contains 16 residues. Per germline, CDR1 SGHAT and CDR2 FQDESV (reference sequence). The trim removed 4 bases at V and 2 bases at J, leaving 8 bases unmatched. CDR3 protein: CASSWGQGRGQETQYF. The CDR3, as DNA: TGTGCCAGCAGCTGGGGACAGGGAAGAGGGCAAGAGACCCAGTACTTC.

V is TRBV4-2 and J is TRBJ1-3; no clear D. Trimming removed 0 bases from V and 0 bases from J, with 9 bases in between. Germline V gene data show CDR1 as LGHNA and CDR2 as YNFKEQ. The length of the CDR3 is 16 residues. CDR3 loop: CASSQENWSSGNTIYF. In nucleotides, the CDR3 is TGTGCCAGCAGCCAAGAAAATTGGAGCTCTGGAAACACCATATATTTT.

The CDR3 is CASSLAKVGLAGAGSYNEQFF. The CDR3 nucleotides read TGTGCCAGCAGCTTAGCGAAGGTCGGACTAGCGGGAGCCGGGTCCTACAATGAGCAGTTCTTC. V gene TRBV7-2 combines with J gene TRBJ2-1, with 13 bases fitting TRBD2. Germline CDR1 SGHTA, CDR2 FQGNSA. This CDR3 contains 21 residues. V lost 0 bases, J lost 1 base, and 12 bases stayed unmatched.

The chain recombines TRBV10-3 with TRBJ2-5; 10 positions agree with TRBD2. The CDR3 loop spans 16 amino acids. CDR1 and CDR2 (germline): ENHRY, SYGVKD. With 2 bases clipped from V and 2 bases from J, the junction kept 5 bases outside the gene matches. As DNA, the CDR3 is TGTGCCATCAGTGAGGCCTTACTAGCGGGACAAGAGACCCAGTACTTC. This sequence encodes CAISEALLAGQETQYF.

The chain recombines TRBV6-5 with TRBJ1-2, with 8 nucleotides matching TRBD1. This CDR3 contains 14 residues. V lost 0 bases, J lost 5 bases, and 2 bases stayed unmatched. CDR1 MNHEY and CDR2 SVGAGI come from the germline V gene. CDR3 region: CASSYSTGGYGYTF. The CDR3 DNA follows: TGTGCCAGCAGTTACTCTACAGGGGGGTATGGCTACACCTTC.

This clone was seen only once. This chain links TRBV7-3 with TRBJ2-1, with TRBD2 matching 9 bases. The germline gives CDR1 SGHTA, CDR2 FQGTGA. The length of the CDR3 is 16 residues. V lost 0 bases and J lost 4; bases outside the gene matches: 4. CDR3 nucleotides: TGTGCCAGCAGCTTAACTAGCGGGGGTGGTTACAATGAGCAGTTCTTC. This translates into CASSLTSGGGYNEQFF.

The chain combines TRBV10-3 with TRBJ2-7; 8 bases are a match to TRBD2. From germline, CDR1 is ENHRY and CDR2 SYGVKD. This CDR3 has 13 amino acids. J gave up 4 bases and V 5 bases, and 4 bases lay outside the gene matches. The CDR3 sequence is CAISLLAEYEQYF. The CDR3 nucleotides are TGTGCCATCAGTTTACTAGCGGAGTACGAGCAGTACTTC.

As concerns this clone: One junction end disagrees with the germline gene, perhaps due to a read error. The same CDR3 also results from other DNA sequences found in this sample. J is TRBJ2-1 and V is TRBV4-1; D remains ambiguous. The CDR3 contains 16 residues. Per the germline V gene, CDR1 is MGHRA and CDR2 is YSYEKL. For the CDR3, the DNA is TGCGCCAGCAGCCAAGATCCCACTATTATTAACAATGAGCAATTCTTC. Its translation is CASSQDPTIINNEQFF.

The rearrangement links TRBV5-5 to TRBJ2-1, with no clear D. The V end lost 4 bases, the J end lost 2 bases, and 13 bases lay between the germline ends. The germline CDR1 and CDR2 sequences are SGHKS and YYEKEE (reference sequence). The CDR3 runs 15 residues. CDR3 region: CASSPSPLTYNEQFF. The CDR3 nucleotides are TGTGCCAGCAGCCCGTCTCCTCTTACCTACAATGAGCAGTTCTTC.

This clone was observed a handful of times. The chain couples TRBV2 to TRBJ1-1; the D is unclear. The germline V and J ends were trimmed by 2 bases and 4 bases, with 5 bases remaining between them. CDR1 SNHLY and CDR2 FYNNEI come from the germline V gene. This CDR3 comprises 12 residues. This chain's CDR3 is CASSEYGTEAFF. Written as DNA, the CDR3 is TGTGCCAGCAGTGAATACGGCACTGAAGCTTTCTTT.

The chain uses TRBV18 and TRBJ1-5; 7 nucleotides match TRBD1. There are 15 residues in the CDR3. Germline V gives CDR1 KGHSH, CDR2 LQKENI. Trimming at V came to 2 bases and at J to 7 bases, leaving 8 bases not matched to a gene. CDR3 region: CASSPEGASWQPQHF. Here the CDR3 DNA reads TGTGCCAGCTCACCAGAGGGGGCATCTTGGCAGCCCCAGCATTTT.

The chain is built from TRBV7-8 and TRBJ1-1; TRBD1 agrees at 7 bases. J was trimmed by 0 bases and V by 5 bases; bases with no gene match: 9. The CDR3 length is 16 residues. Per germline, CDR1 SGHVS and CDR2 FQNEAQ. The CDR3 region is CASSTRDRTMNTEAFF. DNA for the CDR3: TGTGCCAGCAGCACCCGGGACAGAACTATGAACACTGAAGCTTTCTTT.

The rearrangement links TRBV5-8 to TRBJ1-1, with unresolved D. With 7 bases removed from V and 1 base from J, the gap between germline ends came to 11 bases. Looked up from germline, CDR1 is SGHTS and CDR2 is YDEGEE. The CDR3 extends over 13 amino acids. This CDR3 reads CASFFTGNTEAFF. The CDR3 DNA sequence: TGTGCCAGCTTTTTCACGGGGAACACTGAAGCTTTCTTT. Combining the CDR3 with reference TRBV5-8 and TRBJ1-1 gives the whole variable domain EAGVTQSPTHLIKTRGQQATLRCSPISGHTSVYWYQQALGLGLQFLLWYDEGEERNRGNFPPRFSGRQFPNYSSELNVNALELEDSALYLCASFFTGNTEAFFGQGTRLTVV.

The rearrangement uses TRBV11-2 and TRBJ1-1; D perhaps matches TRBD1 (6 bases). V shed 5 bases and J shed 0 bases, with 16 bases lying between them. The CDR3 covers 16 residues. Per germline, CDR1 SGHAT and CDR2 FQNNGV. CDR3 residues: CASSLRETGLNTEAFF. The CDR3 bases are TGTGCCAGCAGCCTTCGAGAGACAGGTCTGAACACTGAAGCTTTCTTT.